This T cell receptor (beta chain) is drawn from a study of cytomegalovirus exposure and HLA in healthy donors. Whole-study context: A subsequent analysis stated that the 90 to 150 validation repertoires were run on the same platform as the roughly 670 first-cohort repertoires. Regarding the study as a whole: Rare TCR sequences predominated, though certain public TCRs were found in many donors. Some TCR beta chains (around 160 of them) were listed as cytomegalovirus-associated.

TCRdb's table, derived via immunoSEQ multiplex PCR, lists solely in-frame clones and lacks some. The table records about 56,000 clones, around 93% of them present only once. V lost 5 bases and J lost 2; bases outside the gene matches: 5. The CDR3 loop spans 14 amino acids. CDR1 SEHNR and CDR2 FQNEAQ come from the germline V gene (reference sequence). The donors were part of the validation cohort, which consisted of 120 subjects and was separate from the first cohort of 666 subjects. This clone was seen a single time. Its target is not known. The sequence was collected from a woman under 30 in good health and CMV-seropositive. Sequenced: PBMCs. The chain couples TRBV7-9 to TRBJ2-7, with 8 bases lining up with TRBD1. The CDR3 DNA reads TGTGCCAGCAGCCACCGGGACAGGACCTACGAGCAGTACTTC. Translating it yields CASSHRDRTYEQYF.